The 23 T cell receptor beta chains below come from one sample, sequenced in a study of identical twins (dated by TCRdb to about 2016). Libraries came from 5' RACE. This sample was sequenced with an Illumina HiSeq 2000. Starting from the raw public reads, TCRdb applied fastp trimming at Q25, assembled clones with MiXCR and retained in-frame beta chains. Merged by CDR3 protein, the rows form single entries marked with the most common genes and DNA. The sample table holds roughly 200,000 distinct CDR3 sequences, of which roughly 7.5% were seen once. Clones ranked in the top ten supply less than 2.5% of the sample. The data were also submitted as part of a second study, on yellow fever vaccine responses in identical twins.

The sequencing sample was made of memory (CD45RO+) T cells sorted from blood. The cell subset or site label corresponds to: CD45RO+ enriched T cells. These receptors were collected from a woman younger than 30 in good health.

The chain combines TRBV3-1 with TRBJ2-7; 8 positions agree with TRBD1. Per germline, CDR1 LGHDT and CDR2 YNNKEL (reference sequence). The CDR3 extends over 18 amino acids. V dropped 0 bases and J dropped 0; count of bases not matched to a gene: 10. As DNA, the CDR3 is TGTGCCAGCAGCCAAGAACCTAGGCCGACAGGGGTCTCCTACGAGCAGTACTTC. It codes for CASSQEPRPTGVSYEQYF.

This chain connects TRBV28 to TRBJ2-4, with unresolved D. The CDR3 has 11 residues. Germline V gene sequence: CDR1 MDHEN, CDR2 SYDVKM. CDR3 in amino acids: CDPMRWNIQYF. The CDR3 DNA is TGTGACCCCATGAGATGGAACATTCAGTACTTC.

This clonotype was observed a handful of times. This chain links TRBV29-1 with TRBJ2-5; either TRBD1 or TRBD2 may fit D (5 bases each). The CDR3 runs to 13 residues. Germline V lookup: CDR1 SQVTM, CDR2 ANQGSEA. V was pared by 3 bases and J by 5 bases, with 13 bases between. CDR3 DNA: TGCAGCGTTGACGGTGGGGGTGGCGAGACCCAGTACTTC. Protein: CSVDGGGGETQYF.

This clonotype appeared a few times. The chain has TRBV29-1 and TRBJ1-1; TRBD1 might be the D (6 bases). The germline V gene encodes CDR1 SQVTM and CDR2 ANQGSEA. The CDR3 runs to 14 residues. Trimming pared 3 bases from V and 2 bases from J, leaving 13 bases between. CDR3 protein: CSVDLQGTNTEAFF. CDR3 sequence (DNA): TGCAGCGTTGATCTTCAGGGGACTAACACTGAAGCTTTCTTT.

This clonotype was found many times. The chain has TRBV3-1 and TRBJ2-3; 10 bases match TRBD2. The CDR3 consists of 16 residues. After removal of 0 bases from V and 0 bases from J, the junction contained 0 bases not matched to a gene. The germline CDR1 and CDR2 sequences are LGHDT and YNNKEL (reference sequence). CDR3 residues: CASSQEAGGSTDTQYF. The CDR3 DNA reads as TGTGCCAGCAGCCAAGAAGCGGGGGGGAGCACAGATACGCAGTATTTT.

The chain joins TRBV7-9 to TRBJ2-1; D may match TRBD1 or TRBD2 (7 bases each). V gave up 1 base and J gave up 3 bases, with 16 bases separating them. The CDR3 has 17 residues. Germline loops: CDR1 SEHNR, CDR2 FQNEAQ (reference sequence). The CDR3 nucleotides read TGTGCCAGCAGCTTAGGAAGCGGGACAGATTACTACAATGAGCAGTTCTTC. This codes for CASSLGSGTDYYNEQFF.

The rearrangement joins TRBV7-9 to TRBJ2-5, with TRBD1 identical over 7 bases. CDR1 is SEHNR, CDR2 FQNEAQ, per germline (reference sequence). V lost 1 base and J lost 5; bases outside the gene matches: 13. The CDR3 has 17 residues. CDR3 DNA sequence: TGTGCCAGCAGCTTAGTCACAGGGGACGCCAGGAAGGAGACCCAGTACTTC. Translating gives CASSLVTGDARKETQYF.

This clonotype was recorded at least ten times. The chain combines TRBV29-1 with TRBJ2-3; TRBD1 agrees at 9 bases. CDR1 is SQVTM and CDR2 is ANQGSEA in the germline V gene. V gave up 8 bases and J gave up 7 bases; unmatched junction bases: 10. The CDR3 spans 13 residues. CDR3 in amino acids: CSIPGTGTNTQYF. The CDR3 nucleotides read TGCAGCATCCCCGGGACAGGGACCAATACGCAGTATTTT.

This clonotype has a count of ten or more. The V and J genes are TRBV11-2 and TRBJ2-2, with D possibly matching TRBD2 (6 bases). CDR1 and CDR2 from the germline V gene are SGHAT and FQNNGV. Trimming pared 1 base from V and 6 bases from J, leaving 15 bases between. This CDR3 comprises 16 residues. CDR3 bases: TGTGCCAGCAGCTTAGCTACACTAGCTAGCTCCGGGGAGCTGTTTTTT. This translates into CASSLATLASSGELFF.

This clonotype has ten or more counts. The chain links TRBV20-1 to TRBJ2-3; TRBD2 might be the D (5 bases). V gave up 4 bases and J gave up 0 bases, with 11 bases separating them. Germline V gene sequence: CDR1 DFQATT, CDR2 SNEGSKA (reference sequence). CDR3 size: 14 residues. The CDR3: CSAIDYQSTDTQYF. CDR3 coding DNA: TGCAGTGCTATCGACTACCAGAGCACAGATACGCAGTATTTT.

The chain recombines TRBV13 with TRBJ2-1; 8 bases match TRBD2. CDR1 and CDR2 (germline): PRHDT, FYEKMQ (reference sequence). Germline trimming cut 5 bases from V and 9 bases from J; bases unmatched to any gene: 18. This CDR3 contains 17 residues. The CDR3 DNA follows: TGTGCCAGCAGCGGTTCCCTAGGGACTAGGGGTTTGGGTGAGCAGTTCTTC. Its protein product is CASSGSLGTRGLGEQFF. Together with reference TRBV13 and TRBJ2-1, the CDR3 gives the full variable domain: AAGVIQSPRHLIKEKRETATLKCYPIPRHDTVYWYQQGPGQDPQFLISFYEKMQSDKGSIPDRFSAQQFSDYHSELNMSSLELGDSALYFCASSGSLGTRGLGEQFFGPGTRLTVL.

This chain joins TRBV11-2 and TRBJ2-6; D unclear. Deletions cut 7 bases from V and 1 base from J, with 8 bases between. In germline, CDR1 is SGHAT, CDR2 FQNNGV. The CDR3 length is 14 residues. CDR3 bases: TGTGCCAGCACCGACCCATCTGGGGCCAACGTCCTGACTTTC. It specifies CASTDPSGANVLTF. Looking up the rest from reference TRBV11-2 and TRBJ2-6 gives the full variable domain: EAGVAQSPRYKIIEKRQSVAFWCNPISGHATLYWYQQILGQGPKLLIQFQNNGVVDDSQLPKDRFSAERLKGVDSTLKIQPAKLEDSAVYLCASTDPSGANVLTFGAGSRLTVL.

At least ten counts were recorded for this clonotype. The chain employs TRBV11-3 and TRBJ2-1, with 8 bases aligning to TRBD2. This CDR3 region has 15 residues. Germline lookup yields CDR1 SGHNT and CDR2 YENEEA. V was pared by 1 base and J by 7 bases, with 6 bases of the junction left unmatched. The CDR3 coding sequence is TGTGCCAGCAGCTTAGTTAGCGGGGCTCGGAATGAGCAGTTCTTC. Translating it yields CASSLVSGARNEQFF. Supplemented by reference TRBV11-3 and TRBJ2-1, the full variable domain reads EAGVVQSPRYKIIEKKQPVAFWCNPISGHNTLYWYLQNLGQGPELLIRYENEEAVDDSQLPKDRFSAERLKGVDSTLKIQPAELGDSAVYLCASSLVSGARNEQFFGPGTRLTVL.

There are a few counts of this clonotype. The CDR3 nucleotides are TGCGCCAGCAGCCAAGCGGGGACAGGGGCCGGGGAGCTGTTTTTT. This translates into CASSQAGTGAGELFF. The V gene is TRBV4-3, the J gene TRBJ2-2; 10 nucleotides match TRBD1. Per germline, CDR1 LGHNA and CDR2 YSLEER. Trimming took 1 base from V and 6 from J; bases not matched to a gene: 2. This CDR3 has 15 amino acids.

The chain has TRBV2 and TRBJ2-7, with D possibly called TRBD1 or TRBD2 (5 bases each). Germline CDR1 SNHLY, CDR2 FYNNEI. This CDR3 region has 14 residues. Trimming pared 6 bases from V and 5 bases from J, leaving 17 bases between. CDR3 region: CASSSGKGRHEQYF. The CDR3 DNA is TGTGCCAGCAGCTCCGGAAAGGGACGTCACGAGCAGTACTTC.

This clonotype was picked up a small number of times. This chain connects TRBV5-6 to TRBJ1-5, with unresolved D. Trimming pared 3 bases from V and 6 bases from J, leaving 13 bases between. CDR3 length: 14 amino acids. Germline V gene sequence: CDR1 SGHDT, CDR2 YYEEEE. The DNA for the CDR3 is TGTGCCAGCAGCTCCCGCGGCGGTTTTCAGCCCCAGCATTTT. This sequence encodes CASSSRGGFQPQHF.

At least ten counts were recorded for this clonotype. The chain is built from TRBV13 and TRBJ2-4; the match to TRBD1 covers 7 bases. This CDR3 is 13 amino acids long. V shed 4 bases, J shed 6 bases, and the junction held 3 bases outside the gene matches. CDR1 is PRHDT, CDR2 FYEKMQ, per germline (reference sequence). CDR3 coding DNA: TGTGCCAGCAGCTCGAGACAGGGAAACATTCAGTACTTC. It translates to CASSSRQGNIQYF. The full variable domain, rest sourced from reference TRBV13 and TRBJ2-4, is AAGVIQSPRHLIKEKRETATLKCYPIPRHDTVYWYQQGPGQDPQFLISFYEKMQSDKGSIPDRFSAQQFSDYHSELNMSSLELGDSALYFCASSSRQGNIQYFGAGTRLSVL.

The genes are TRBV9 and TRBJ2-3; D gene unclear. Trimming pared 0 bases from V and 3 bases from J, leaving 14 bases between. Germline V CDR1 and CDR2: SGDLS, YYNGEE. This CDR3 comprises 16 residues. This chain's CDR3 is CASSVAGEQRTDTQYF. CDR3 DNA sequence: TGTGCCAGCAGCGTAGCAGGAGAGCAACGGACAGATACGCAGTATTTT.

This chain uses TRBV6-1 with TRBJ2-2; 7 positions agree with TRBD2. This CDR3 spans 17 amino acids. The ends lost 7 bases at V and 2 bases at J; junction bases unmatched: 13. Looked up from germline, CDR1 is MNHNS and CDR2 is SASEGT. The CDR3 here is CASTLAPGGRNTGELFF. CDR3 nucleotide sequence: TGTGCCAGCACCCTCGCCCCGGGGGGACGAAACACCGGGGAGCTGTTTTTT.

This clonotype was seen ten or more times. This chain connects TRBV5-1 to TRBJ2-6; TRBD2 is a possible D gene (5 bases). CDR3 length: 17 residues. From germline, CDR1 is SGHRS and CDR2 YFSETQ. Trimming cost V 2 bases and J 0 bases, with 12 bases left between them. The CDR3 sequence: CASSLTPGVSGANVLTF. CDR3 sequence (DNA): TGCGCCAGCAGCTTAACTCCCGGGGTCTCTGGGGCCAACGTCCTGACTTTC.

This clonotype was seen many times. The chain couples TRBV6-1 to TRBJ1-4, with D uncertain. The CDR3 consists of 16 residues. Between the trimmed V and J ends, which lost 4 bases and 4 bases, there was a span of 16 bases. CDR1 is MNHNS, CDR2 SASEGT, per germline. CDR3 protein: CASSGHGKGSNEKLFF. In nucleotides, the CDR3 is TGTGCCAGCAGTGGACACGGGAAGGGAAGTAATGAAAAACTGTTTTTT.

This clonotype showed up many times. The chain combines TRBV7-2 with TRBJ2-2; 12 bases match TRBD1. V lost 3 bases and J lost 5; bases outside the gene matches: 4. CDR3 size: 16 residues. Germline CDR1 reads SGHTA; CDR2 reads FQGNSA. CDR3 DNA: TGTGCCAGCAGCTTGGGGACAGGGGGCAATACCGGGGAGCTGTTTTTT. Protein: CASSLGTGGNTGELFF.

In this sample, this clonotype turned up a few times. The V gene is TRBV5-1, the J gene TRBJ2-3, with 12 bases aligning to TRBD2. This CDR3 is 15 amino acids long. CDR1 and CDR2 from the germline V gene are SGHRS and YFSETQ. The V and J ends lost 3 bases and 4 bases, in that order; junction bases with no gene match: 3. Written as DNA, the CDR3 is TGCGCCAGCAGCTCTAGCGGGGGGGCCTCAGATACGCAGTATTTT. It specifies CASSSSGGASDTQYF. Full variable domain (remainder filled in from reference TRBV5-1 and TRBJ2-3): KAGVTQTPRYLIKTRGQQVTLSCSPISGHRSVSWYQQTPGQGLQFLFEYFSETQRNKGNFPGRFSGRQFSNSRSEMNVSTLELGDSALYLCASSSSGGASDTQYFGPGTRLTVL.